These 28 T cell receptor beta chains came from one sample sequenced in a study of T cells in Graves' hyperthyroidism and ophthalmopathy (dated by TCRdb to the late 2010s). The receptor library was made with multiplex PCR. TCRdb shows the sequencer as Illumina HiSeq 2000. The TCR beta CDR3 regions were amplified from the RNA transcripts. A first-round RT-PCR of the TCR CDR3 used the HTBI primer set with the Qiagen OneStep RT-PCR kit. In TCRdb, the public reads were trimmed at Q25 with fastp and aligned with MiXCR, with productive beta chains retained. Each entry merges the rows of one CDR3 protein and shows their most common DNA and genes. This sample gives hundreds of thousands of distinct CDR3 sequences in total; approximately 15% of them show up just once. The leading ten clones occupy about 4% of the sample. Sequenced: blood. These receptor sequences come from a woman aged 40 to 49 with Graves' ophthalmopathy.

There are many counts of this clonotype. The chain joins TRBV7-8 to TRBJ1-1; D is undetermined. CDR3 length: 14 residues. CDR1 is SGHVS and CDR2 is FQNEAQ in the germline V gene. With 4 bases removed from V and 0 bases from J, the gap between germline ends came to 9 bases. The CDR3 coding sequence is TGTGCCAGCAGCTGGAGTTCTGTGAACACTGAAGCTTTCTTT. The encoded protein is CASSWSSVNTEAFF.

The chain recombines TRBV6-2 or TRBV6-3 with TRBJ2-7; the D gene is possibly TRBD1 (5 bases). V was cut by 3 bases and J by 4 bases, with 16 bases left in between. Germline CDR1 is MNHEY and CDR2 is SVGEGT. CDR3 size: 15 residues. This chain's CDR3 is CASSYLGAQGYEQYF. The CDR3 region has the DNA TGTGCCAGCAGTTATCTTGGAGCCCAGGGTTACGAGCAGTACTTC.

The chain combines TRBV27 with TRBJ1-6; 7 bases match TRBD1. Germline assignment: CDR1 MNHEY and CDR2 SMNVEV (reference sequence). V lost 5 bases, J lost 8 bases, and 15 bases stayed unmatched. CDR3 size: 17 residues. The CDR3 DNA is TGTGCCAGCAGTCTCCCCCAGGAGGGGGCTATTGATTCACCCCTCCACTTT. Residues: CASSLPQEGAIDSPLHF.

The rearrangement uses TRBV6-1 and TRBJ1-6, with a tentative D call TRBD1 (6 bases). V dropped 4 bases and J dropped 7 bases, with 11 bases sitting between them. CDR1 and CDR2 from the germline V gene are MNHNS and SASEGT. The CDR3 runs 14 residues. DNA of the CDR3: TGTGCCAGCAGTGGGCCAGGGGAGAATTCACCCCTCCACTTT. Translating gives CASSGPGENSPLHF.

This clonotype was seen ten or more times. For the CDR3, the DNA is TGTGCCAGCAGTTACTCGACAGCAAACTATGGCTACACCTTC. It codes for CASSYSTANYGYTF. The V call is TRBV6-2 or TRBV6-3, the J call TRBJ1-2, with a possible D match to TRBD1 (5 bases). CDR3 size: 14 residues. Germline V gene sequence: CDR1 MNHEY, CDR2 SVGEGT. V lost 0 bases, J lost 2 bases, and 7 bases lay in between.

In its sample, this clonotype was seen many times. The rearrangement links TRBV6-1 to TRBJ2-5; D may correspond to TRBD1 or TRBD2 (5 bases each). Trimming removed 6 bases at V and 4 bases at J, with 9 bases between. CDR1 and CDR2 (germline): MNHNS, SASEGT. This CDR3 contains 12 residues. The CDR3: CASRGPLETQYF. CDR3 DNA sequence: TGTGCCAGCAGGGGACCACTAGAGACCCAGTACTTC.

J is TRBJ2-7 and V is TRBV6-1; D not certain. The germline CDR1 and CDR2 sequences are MNHNS and SASEGT. This CDR3 region has 14 residues. V dropped 10 bases and J dropped 0 bases, with 16 bases sitting between them. The CDR3 nucleotides are TGTGCCACCCGACCCCGGGCCCGCTCCTACGAGCAGTACTTC. Protein product: CATRPRARSYEQYF.

Ten or more counts support this clonotype. The rearrangement links TRBV7-9 to TRBJ1-1; D gene ambiguous. Per germline, CDR1 SEHNR and CDR2 FQNEAQ (reference sequence). V shed 5 bases and J shed 3 bases, with 7 bases lying between them. CDR3 length: 12 residues. CDR3 protein: CASSRLDTEAFF. The CDR3 region has the DNA TGTGCCAGCAGCCGGTTGGACACTGAAGCTTTCTTT.

In this sample, this clonotype turned up many times. The chain carries TRBV5-6 and TRBJ1-5, with TRBD1 matching over 9 bases. The V segment lost 4 bases and the J segment 2 bases; nucleotides outside the gene matches: 7. Germline V gene data show CDR1 as SGHDT and CDR2 as YYEEEE. The CDR3 contains 16 residues. The CDR3 spells CASSSGTGLRNQPQHF. The DNA of the CDR3 is TGTGCCAGCAGCAGCGGGACAGGGCTTCGCAATCAGCCCCAGCATTTT.

There are many counts of this clonotype. The gene calls are TRBV10-3 and TRBJ1-1; D unresolved. CDR3 length: 14 amino acids. The germline V gene encodes CDR1 ENHRY and CDR2 SYGVKD. Trimming took 2 bases from V and 3 from J, leaving 10 bases between them. Written as DNA, the CDR3 is TGTGCCATCAGTGAGAGTCGGACGGACACTGAAGCTTTCTTT. Residues: CAISESRTDTEAFF.

This clonotype was counted at least ten times. Relative to the germline gene, one junction end is altered; a read error may explain this. The chain uses TRBV29-1 and TRBJ1-2; no reliable D call. Germline lookup yields CDR1 SQVTM and CDR2 ANQGSEA. CDR3 length equals 11 residues. The CDR3 is CSVEEGAPGSF. CDR3 nucleotides: TGCAGCGTTGAAGAGGGCGCTCCCGGATCCTTC.

This clonotype was seen many times. The chain links TRBV3-1 to TRBJ1-2; D is uncertain. Germline-derived CDR1 and CDR2 are LGHDT and YNNKEL (reference sequence). The CDR3 runs 14 residues. Trimming removed 0 bases from V and 5 bases from J, with 10 bases in between. The CDR3 region is CASSQDTAQYGYTF. CDR3 coding DNA: TGTGCCAGCAGCCAAGATACCGCACAGTATGGCTACACCTTC. The variable domain in full, completed from reference TRBV3-1 and TRBJ1-2, reads DTAVSQTPKYLVTQMGNDKSIKCEQNLGHDTMYWYKQDSKKFLKIMFSYNNKELIINETVPNRFSPKSPDKAHLNLHINSLELGDSAVYFCASSQDTAQYGYTFGSGTRLTVV.

This clonotype appeared many times. CDR3 nucleotide sequence: TGTGCCAGCAGTGAACTAGCGAGCAAACCCTACGAGCAGTACTTC. Translation gives CASSELASKPYEQYF. The chain links TRBV6-1 to TRBJ2-7; tentatively, D is TRBD2 (6 bases). CDR1 is MNHNS, CDR2 SASEGT, per germline. The CDR3 length is 15 residues. Trimming removed 2 bases from V and 2 bases from J, with 13 bases in between.

This clonotype has a count of ten or more. The chain combines TRBV2 with TRBJ2-7; D ambiguous. This CDR3 is built from 12 residues. With 8 bases removed from V and 6 bases from J, the gap between germline ends came to 14 bases. The germline CDR1 and CDR2 sequences are SNHLY and FYNNEI. The CDR3 DNA reads as TGTGCCAGCCAGAATAATTATCGCGAGCAGTACTTC. Protein: CASQNNYREQYF.

This clonotype has a count of ten or more. The chain employs TRBV12-3 or TRBV12-4 and TRBJ2-6; tentatively, D is TRBD2 (5 bases). The CDR3 consists of 15 residues. Trimming left V 3 bases short and J 0 bases short, with 6 bases between. This CDR3 reads CASSLAGSGANVLTF. As DNA, the CDR3 is TGTGCCAGCAGTTTGGCGGGCTCTGGGGCCAACGTCCTGACTTTC.

The chain combines TRBV15 with TRBJ2-7; D perhaps matches TRBD2 (6 bases). V was pared by 0 bases and J by 12 bases, with 18 bases between. There are 14 residues in the CDR3. Per the germline V gene, CDR1 is LNHNV and CDR2 is YYDKDF (reference sequence). In nucleotides, the CDR3 is TGTGCCACCAGCAGAGACGGGGAGGTGACTAGACTGTACTTC. Its translation is CATSRDGEVTRLYF.

The sample holds many counts of this clonotype. The CDR3 region is CASSSPRGPRETQYF. The CDR3, as DNA: TGTGCCAGCAGTTCCCCCCGAGGTCCCAGGGAGACCCAGTACTTC. V usage is TRBV28 and J usage is TRBJ2-5, with D hard to call. This CDR3 contains 15 residues. In germline, CDR1 is MDHEN, CDR2 SYDVKM. V was trimmed by 4 bases and J by 5 bases, leaving 17 bases between them. Complete variable domain (other parts from reference TRBV28 and TRBJ2-5): DVKVTQSSRYLVKRTGEKVFLECVQDMDHENMFWYRQDPGLGLRLIYFSYDVKMKEKGDIPEGYSVSREKKERFSLILESASTNQTSMYLCASSSPRGPRETQYFGPGTRLLVL.

This clonotype was seen ten or more times. The genes are TRBV2 and TRBJ1-2, with D unresolved. V shed 4 bases and J shed 1 base, with 7 bases lying between them. This CDR3 spans 13 amino acids. Per germline, CDR1 SNHLY and CDR2 FYNNEI. CDR3 residues: CASSAAVNYGYTF. The CDR3 DNA follows: TGTGCCAGCAGTGCAGCCGTTAACTATGGCTACACCTTC.

There are many counts of this clonotype. The DNA for the CDR3 is TGTGCCAGCAGTTGGGGGAGGTGGGGTCAGCCCCAGCATTTT. Residues: CASSWGRWGQPQHF. The chain joins TRBV28 to TRBJ1-5, with a weak D call TRBD1 (5 bases). Between the trimmed V and J ends, which lost 4 bases and 6 bases, there was a span of 13 bases. Germline CDR1 reads MDHEN; CDR2 reads SYDVKM. The CDR3 totals 14 residues.

J is TRBJ2-7 and V is TRBV2, with unresolved D. The CDR3 contains 13 residues. The V end was cut by 5 bases, the J end by 6 bases, with 14 bases between. Germline loops: CDR1 SNHLY, CDR2 FYNNEI. The CDR3 loop reads CASSYAAGGEQYF. The CDR3, as DNA: TGTGCCAGCAGTTACGCGGCAGGTGGCGAGCAGTACTTC.

This clonotype has a count of ten or more. The rearrangement joins TRBV11-2 to TRBJ2-7; D is perhaps TRBD1 or TRBD2 (5 bases each). The V end lost 5 bases, the J end lost 2 bases, and 16 bases lay between the germline ends. Germline CDR1 and CDR2: SGHAT and FQNNGV. The CDR3 runs 15 residues. CDR3 DNA sequence: TGTGCCAGCAGCGTATACTGGGACCCCACCTACGAGCAGTACTTC. Its translation: CASSVYWDPTYEQYF. The variable domain in full, with the rest retrieved from reference TRBV11-2 and TRBJ2-7, is EAGVAQSPRYKIIEKRQSVAFWCNPISGHATLYWYQQILGQGPKLLIQFQNNGVVDDSQLPKDRFSAERLKGVDSTLKIQPAKLEDSAVYLCASSVYWDPTYEQYFGPGTRLTVT.

This clonotype showed up many times. This chain uses TRBV28 with TRBJ1-1; D unclear. Germline V gene lookup returns CDR1 MDHEN and CDR2 SYDVKM. The V gene lost 2 bases and the J gene lost 7 bases, with 8 bases spanning the gap. The CDR3 runs 12 residues. CDR3 sequence reads: CASSLRGVEAFF. The CDR3 region has the DNA TGTGCCAGCAGTTTAAGAGGAGTTGAAGCTTTCTTT.

This clonotype was counted ten times or more. The chain couples TRBV30 to TRBJ1-5; D not certain. There are 13 residues in the CDR3. The germline V and J ends were trimmed by 0 bases and 7 bases, with 10 bases remaining between them. Germline CDR1 and CDR2: GTSNPN and SVGIG (reference sequence). The CDR3 DNA reads TGTGCCTGGAGTGTAGGGAAAGGGCAGCCCCAGCATTTT. Encoded protein: CAWSVGKGQPQHF.

This clonotype came up many times. The V gene is TRBV29-1, the J gene TRBJ2-5; no clear D gene. Germline CDR1 reads SQVTM; CDR2 reads ANQGSEA. V dropped 6 bases and J dropped 3 bases, with 11 bases sitting between them. There are 12 residues in the CDR3. CDR3 bases: TGCAGCGTGTCTGGCCGGGAAGAGACCCAGTACTTC. This gives the protein CSVSGREETQYF.

This clonotype was seen at least ten times. The V call is TRBV20-1, the J call TRBJ1-2; D is possibly TRBD1 (6 bases). Germline V gene lookup returns CDR1 DFQATT and CDR2 SNEGSKA (reference sequence). Trimming left V 5 bases short and J 5 bases short, with 15 bases between. The CDR3 length is 13 residues. The CDR3 DNA sequence: TGCAGTGCTTCCAAGACAGGACCTTATGGCTACACCTTC. Translation: CSASKTGPYGYTF.

This clonotype has at least ten counts. The rearrangement links TRBV6-2 or TRBV6-3 to TRBJ2-7, with D perhaps matching TRBD2 (5 bases). The V gene's germline CDR1 is MNHEY and CDR2 SVGEGT. CDR3 size: 15 residues. Trimming took off 4 bases at V and 2 bases at J, with 15 bases between the two ends. DNA for the CDR3: TGTGCCAGCAGTTTTCCCCGGACTCTAACCTACGAGCAGTACTTC. Protein: CASSFPRTLTYEQYF.

The table lists this clonotype with many counts. The chain couples TRBV15 to TRBJ1-6; D gene uncertain. The germline V gene has CDR1 LNHNV and CDR2 YYDKDF (reference sequence). There are 15 residues in the CDR3. V was clipped by 1 base and J by 10 bases, with 14 bases between them. This chain's CDR3 is CATSRASSAVSPLHF. For the CDR3, the DNA is TGTGCCACCAGCAGAGCTTCCTCGGCAGTCTCACCCCTCCACTTT.

The table lists this clonotype with many counts. The DNA of the CDR3 is TGTGCCAGCACCGATCAGGGTTTTGTGGCCCAGTACTTC. Its protein product is CASTDQGFVAQYF. This chain links TRBV12-3 or TRBV12-4 with TRBJ2-5, with a tentative D call TRBD1 (5 bases). V lost 7 bases and J 9 bases, leaving 18 bases between the germline ends. There are 13 residues in the CDR3.